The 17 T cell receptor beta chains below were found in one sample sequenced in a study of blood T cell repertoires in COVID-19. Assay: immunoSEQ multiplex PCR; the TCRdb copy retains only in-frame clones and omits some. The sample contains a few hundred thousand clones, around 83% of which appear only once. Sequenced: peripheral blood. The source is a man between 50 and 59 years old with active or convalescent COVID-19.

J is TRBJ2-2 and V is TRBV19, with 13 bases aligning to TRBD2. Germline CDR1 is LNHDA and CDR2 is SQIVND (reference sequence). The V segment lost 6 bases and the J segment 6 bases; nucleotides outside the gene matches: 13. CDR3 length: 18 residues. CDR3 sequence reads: CASSPTGLAGAAAGELFF. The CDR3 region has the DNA TGTGCCAGTAGCCCCACCGGACTAGCGGGAGCTGCCGCCGGGGAGCTGTTTTTT.

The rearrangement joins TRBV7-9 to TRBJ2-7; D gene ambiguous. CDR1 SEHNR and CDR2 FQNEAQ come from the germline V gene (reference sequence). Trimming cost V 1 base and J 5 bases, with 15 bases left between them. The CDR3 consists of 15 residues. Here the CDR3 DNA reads TGTGCCAGCAGCTTAGAAGGCGGTTCGGAAAACGAGCAGTACTTC. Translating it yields CASSLEGGSENEQYF.

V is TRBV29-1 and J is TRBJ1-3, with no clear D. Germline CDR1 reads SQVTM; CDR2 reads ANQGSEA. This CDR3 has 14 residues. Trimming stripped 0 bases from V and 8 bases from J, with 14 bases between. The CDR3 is CSVEDQKAMDTIYF. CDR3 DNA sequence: TGCAGCGTTGAAGATCAAAAAGCCATGGACACCATATATTTT.

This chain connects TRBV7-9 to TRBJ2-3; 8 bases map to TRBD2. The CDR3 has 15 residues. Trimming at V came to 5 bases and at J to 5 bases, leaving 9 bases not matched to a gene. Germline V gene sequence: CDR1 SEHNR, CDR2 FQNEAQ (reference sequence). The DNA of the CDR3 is TGTGCCAGCAGCCAACCCCGGGGGGGCGGAGATACGCAGTATTTT. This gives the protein CASSQPRGGGDTQYF.

As DNA, the CDR3 is TGCGCCAGCAGTGAGTTGGGACTAGCGGGAGGGCCCGGGCCCTACAATGAGCAGTTCTTC. Its translation is CASSELGLAGGPGPYNEQFF. The chain links TRBV10-1 to TRBJ2-1; TRBD2 matches 16 bases. There are 20 residues in the CDR3. After removal of 1 base from V and 2 bases from J, the junction contained 8 bases not matched to a gene. Germline V CDR1 and CDR2: WNHNN, SYGVQD (reference sequence).

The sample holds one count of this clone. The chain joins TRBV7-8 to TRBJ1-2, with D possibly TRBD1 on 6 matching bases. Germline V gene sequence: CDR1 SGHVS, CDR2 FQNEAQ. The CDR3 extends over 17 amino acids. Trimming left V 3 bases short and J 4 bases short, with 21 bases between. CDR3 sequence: CASSFGVRAGDLYGYTF. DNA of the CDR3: TGTGCCAGCAGCTTTGGGGTTCGGGCAGGGGATCTCTATGGCTACACCTTC.

CDR3 amino acids: CATSRSSRRQGMRETQYF. CDR3 sequence (DNA): TGTGCCACCAGCAGATCTAGCCGCCGACAGGGGATGCGAGAGACCCAGTACTTC. This sequence joins TRBV15 and TRBJ2-5; 8 nucleotides match TRBD1. This CDR3 has 18 residues. Germline CDR1 and CDR2: LNHNV and YYDKDF (reference sequence). The J segment lost 4 bases and the V segment lost 2 bases, leaving 15 bases of the junction unmatched.

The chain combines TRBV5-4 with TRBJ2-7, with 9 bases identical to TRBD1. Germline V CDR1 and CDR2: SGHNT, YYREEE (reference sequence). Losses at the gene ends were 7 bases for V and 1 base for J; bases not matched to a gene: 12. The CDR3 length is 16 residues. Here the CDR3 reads CASRQGGTGISYEQYF. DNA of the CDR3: TGTGCCAGCCGACAGGGGGGGACAGGAATTTCCTACGAGCAGTACTTC.

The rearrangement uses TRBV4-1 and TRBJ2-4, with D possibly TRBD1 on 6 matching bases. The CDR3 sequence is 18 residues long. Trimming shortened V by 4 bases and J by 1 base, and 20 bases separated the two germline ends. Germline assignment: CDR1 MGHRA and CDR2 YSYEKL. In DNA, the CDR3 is TGCGCCAGCAGCCCTGTCTGGACAGCCCCAAAGGCCAAAAACATTCAGTACTTC. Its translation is CASSPVWTAPKAKNIQYF.

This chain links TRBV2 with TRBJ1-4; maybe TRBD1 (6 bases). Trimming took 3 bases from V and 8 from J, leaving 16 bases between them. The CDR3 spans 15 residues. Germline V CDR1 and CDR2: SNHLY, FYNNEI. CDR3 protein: CASSDRGRGREKLFF. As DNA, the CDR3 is TGTGCCAGCAGTGATCGAGGCAGGGGTAGGGAAAAACTGTTTTTT. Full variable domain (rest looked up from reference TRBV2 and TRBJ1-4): EPEVTQTPSHQVTQMGQEVILRCVPISNHLYFYWYRQILGQKVEFLVSFYNNEISEKSEIFDDQFSVERPDGSNFTLKIRSTKLEDSAMYFCASSDRGRGREKLFFGSGTQLSVL.

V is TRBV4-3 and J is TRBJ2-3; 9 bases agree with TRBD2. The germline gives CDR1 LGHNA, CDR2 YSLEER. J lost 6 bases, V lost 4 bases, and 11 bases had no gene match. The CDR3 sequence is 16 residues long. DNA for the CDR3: TGCGCCAGCAGCCTGTCAGGGCGGGGGGGCCCTGATACGCAGTATTTT. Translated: CASSLSGRGGPDTQYF.

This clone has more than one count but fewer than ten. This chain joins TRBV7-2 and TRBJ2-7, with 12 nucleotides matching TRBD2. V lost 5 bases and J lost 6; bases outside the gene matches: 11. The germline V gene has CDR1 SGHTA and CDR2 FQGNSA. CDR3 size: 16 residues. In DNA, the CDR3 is TGTGCCAGCAGCAAACCTTCTAGCGGGAGGGCGGGCGAGCAGTACTTC. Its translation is CASSKPSSGRAGEQYF.

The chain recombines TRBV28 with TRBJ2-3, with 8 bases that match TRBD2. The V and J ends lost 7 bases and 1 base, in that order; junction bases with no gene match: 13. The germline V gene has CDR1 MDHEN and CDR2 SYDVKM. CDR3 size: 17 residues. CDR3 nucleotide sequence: TGTGCCAGCACTCTCGGGGGGGGCAGGGACCGCACAGATACGCAGTATTTT. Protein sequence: CASTLGGGRDRTDTQYF.

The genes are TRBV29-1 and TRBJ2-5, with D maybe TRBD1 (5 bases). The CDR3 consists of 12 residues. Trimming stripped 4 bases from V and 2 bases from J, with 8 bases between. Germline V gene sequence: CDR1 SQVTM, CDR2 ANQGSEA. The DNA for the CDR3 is TGCAGCGTTGGTAAGGGGCAAGAGACCCAGTACTTC. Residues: CSVGKGQETQYF.

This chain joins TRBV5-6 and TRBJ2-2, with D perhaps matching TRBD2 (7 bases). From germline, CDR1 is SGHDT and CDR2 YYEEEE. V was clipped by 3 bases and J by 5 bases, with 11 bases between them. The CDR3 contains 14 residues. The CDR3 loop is CASSWGGWTGELFF. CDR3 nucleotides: TGTGCCAGCAGCTGGGGGGGCTGGACCGGGGAGCTGTTTTTT.

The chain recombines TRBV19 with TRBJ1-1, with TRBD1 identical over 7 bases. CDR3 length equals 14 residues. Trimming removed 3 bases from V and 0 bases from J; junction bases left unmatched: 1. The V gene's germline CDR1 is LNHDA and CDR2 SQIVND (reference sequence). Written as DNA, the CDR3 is TGTGCCAGTAGTATTGGGACAGTGAACACTGAAGCTTTCTTT. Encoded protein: CASSIGTVNTEAFF.

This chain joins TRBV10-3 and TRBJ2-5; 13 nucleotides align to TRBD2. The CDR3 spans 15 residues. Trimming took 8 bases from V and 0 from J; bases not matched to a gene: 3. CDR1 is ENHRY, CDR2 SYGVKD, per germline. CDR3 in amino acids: CAIGGTSGDQETQYF. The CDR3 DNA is TGTGCCATCGGGGGGACTAGCGGGGACCAAGAGACCCAGTACTTC.